This entry lists 19 T cell receptor beta chains sequenced from one sample in a study of control samples from healthy donors and cancer patients. Clones were sequenced by immunoSEQ multiplex PCR, and TCRdb holds only the in-frame ones, with some missing. The sample gives around 130,000 clones, 88% of which show up once; approximately 3.2% is in the top ten. The sequenced material came from blood. These receptors all come from a man aged 45 to 65 in good health.

This chain links TRBV25-1 with TRBJ1-5, with D uncertain. Germline V lookup: CDR1 MGHDK, CDR2 SYGVNS. The CDR3 contains 15 residues. The germline V and J ends were trimmed by 4 bases and 5 bases, with 15 bases remaining between them. The CDR3: CASSASLGTDQPQHF. The CDR3 DNA reads as TGTGCCAGCAGTGCCTCGCTGGGCACTGATCAGCCCCAGCATTTT.

The chain carries TRBV2 and TRBJ1-5; D is uncertain. The length of the CDR3 is 17 residues. V shed 3 bases and J shed 2 bases, with 17 bases lying between them. In germline, CDR1 is SNHLY, CDR2 FYNNEI. CDR3 protein: CASSDTHGPTRNQPQHF. The CDR3 DNA sequence: TGTGCCAGCAGTGACACCCATGGGCCTACCCGCAATCAGCCCCAGCATTTT.

The rearrangement uses TRBV6-2 or TRBV6-3 and TRBJ1-2, with unresolved D. The CDR3 loop spans 14 amino acids. The germline CDR1 and CDR2 sequences are MNHEY and SVGEGT. Between the trimmed V and J ends, which lost 6 bases and 4 bases, there was a span of 15 bases. CDR3 nucleotides: TGTGCCAGCAGCCCCGGAAGTTTGGTCTATGGCTACACCTTC. This translates into CASSPGSLVYGYTF.

This chain connects TRBV21-1 to TRBJ2-7; TRBD2 is the table's D call, not checked against the DNA. TRBV21-1 is reported as a pseudogene. This CDR3 comprises 14 residues. The CDR3 spells CASSKDGPTYEQYF. The CDR3 DNA is TGTGCCAGCAGCAAAGACGGTCCCACCTACGAGCAGTACTTC.

J is TRBJ2-7 and V is TRBV10-3; D may be TRBD2 (5 bases). V lost 10 bases to trimming and J lost 0 bases, with 10 bases between them. Germline CDR1 is ENHRY and CDR2 is SYGVKD. The CDR3 runs to 12 residues. The CDR3 DNA follows: TGTGCCACCGCGGGCTTCTCCTACGAGCAGTACTTC. Translated: CATAGFSYEQYF.

The chain recombines TRBV7-9 with TRBJ2-3; a possible D gene is TRBD2 (6 bases). CDR1 is SEHNR, CDR2 FQNEAQ, per germline (reference sequence). The CDR3 is 13 amino acids. V lost 4 bases to trimming and J lost 9 bases, with 14 bases between them. The CDR3 loop reads CASSSRDLGTQYF. CDR3 sequence (DNA): TGTGCCAGCAGCTCCCGGGACTTGGGCACGCAGTATTTT.

The V call is TRBV24-1, the J call TRBJ2-3, with TRBD2 identical over 12 bases. From germline, CDR1 is KGHDR and CDR2 SFDVKD. The CDR3 has 18 residues. V was clipped by 5 bases and J by 0 bases; unmatched bases: 8. CDR3 amino acids: CATSGPTSGGKSTDTQYF. The CDR3 DNA sequence: TGTGCCACCAGTGGTCCGACTAGCGGGGGAAAGAGCACAGATACGCAGTATTTT.

The chain uses TRBV27 and TRBJ2-7, with D tentatively TRBD1 (5 bases). Germline V gene sequence: CDR1 MNHEY, CDR2 SMNVEV (reference sequence). The length of the CDR3 is 16 residues. The V and J ends lost 7 bases and 6 bases respectively, with 25 bases between them. The CDR3 sequence: CASTVRAGLANSEQYF. CDR3 bases: TGTGCCAGCACCGTACGGGCAGGGCTGGCGAATAGCGAGCAGTACTTC.

The V call is TRBV28, the J call TRBJ2-5, with 8 bases aligning to TRBD2. V shed 3 bases, J shed 5 bases, and the junction held 8 bases outside the gene matches. The CDR3 is made up of 15 amino acids. CDR1 and CDR2 (germline): MDHEN, SYDVKM. CDR3 nucleotides: TGTGCCAGCAGTTTGGAGGGACTAGGTCCGGAGACCCAGTACTTC. Translating it yields CASSLEGLGPETQYF. Full variable domain (remainder filled in from reference TRBV28 and TRBJ2-5): DVKVTQSSRYLVKRTGEKVFLECVQDMDHENMFWYRQDPGLGLRLIYFSYDVKMKEKGDIPEGYSVSREKKERFSLILESASTNQTSMYLCASSLEGLGPETQYFGPGTRLLVL.

This chain uses TRBV7-9 with TRBJ1-4, with TRBD1 as a possible D gene (6 bases). The CDR3 sequence is 14 residues long. Germline assignment: CDR1 SEHNR and CDR2 FQNEAQ (reference sequence). V was clipped by 3 bases and J by 6 bases, with 11 bases between them. The CDR3 loop reads CASSLGRGDEKLFF. CDR3 bases: TGTGCCAGCAGCTTGGGCAGGGGAGATGAAAAACTGTTTTTT.

The rearrangement links TRBV2 to TRBJ2-5, with D perhaps matching TRBD1 (5 bases). V lost 6 bases to trimming and J lost 4 bases, with 9 bases between them. Germline V gene sequence: CDR1 SNHLY, CDR2 FYNNEI. The length of the CDR3 is 12 residues. CDR3 protein: CASRARAETQYF. The CDR3 coding sequence is TGTGCCAGCAGAGCCAGGGCAGAGACCCAGTACTTC.

The chain is built from TRBV9 and TRBJ2-2; D call uncertain. V was pared by 4 bases and J by 5 bases, with 6 bases between. Germline CDR1 is SGDLS and CDR2 is YYNGEE. This CDR3 contains 12 residues. The CDR3 coding sequence is TGTGCCAGCAGCCACGGGACCGGGGAGCTGTTTTTT. Residues: CASSHGTGELFF.

The CDR3 DNA reads TGCGCCAGCAGTGAGTCTATTGGCCGGACGAACGAGCAGTACTTC. Protein: CASSESIGRTNEQYF. The J gene is TRBJ2-7, the V gene TRBV10-1; D is unresolved. Trimming removed 0 bases from V and 5 bases from J, with 14 bases in between. This CDR3 is 15 amino acids long. Germline CDR1 is WNHNN and CDR2 is SYGVQD (reference sequence).

The chain links TRBV19 to TRBJ1-2, with D possibly matching TRBD1 (6 bases). This CDR3 spans 17 amino acids. V lost 5 bases, J lost 3 bases, and 22 bases lay in between. Germline CDR1 and CDR2: LNHDA and SQIVND (reference sequence). The CDR3 sequence is CASSSRDTGKIYYGYTF. CDR3 bases: TGTGCCAGTAGTTCCCGGGACACTGGAAAGATCTACTATGGCTACACCTTC.

The V gene is TRBV29-1, the J gene TRBJ1-2; a possible D gene is TRBD1 (6 bases). Germline CDR1 and CDR2: SQVTM and ANQGSEA. The germline V and J ends were trimmed by 2 bases and 0 bases, with 22 bases remaining between them. This CDR3 comprises 18 residues. The CDR3 spells CSVEPQPGQGLANYGYTF. For the CDR3, the DNA is TGCAGCGTTGAACCCCAACCGGGACAAGGGCTAGCTAACTATGGCTACACCTTC. The variable domain in full, completed from reference TRBV29-1 and TRBJ1-2, reads SAVISQKPSRDICQRGTSLTIQCQVDSQVTMMFWYRQQPGQSLTLIATANQGSEATYESGFVIDKFPISRPNLTFSTLTVSNMSPEDSSIYLCSVEPQPGQGLANYGYTFGSGTRLTVV.

The V and J genes are TRBV29-1 and TRBJ1-2; a weak D match, TRBD1 (5 bases). This CDR3 has 14 residues. The V end was cut by 3 bases, the J end by 1 base, with 12 bases between. The V gene's germline CDR1 is SQVTM and CDR2 ANQGSEA. The CDR3 loop is CSVDGQGYNYGYTF. CDR3 nucleotide sequence: TGCAGCGTTGACGGGCAGGGATATAACTATGGCTACACCTTC. Full variable domain (missing parts from reference TRBV29-1 and TRBJ1-2): SAVISQKPSRDICQRGTSLTIQCQVDSQVTMMFWYRQQPGQSLTLIATANQGSEATYESGFVIDKFPISRPNLTFSTLTVSNMSPEDSSIYLCSVDGQGYNYGYTFGSGTRLTVV.

The chain carries TRBV7-8 and TRBJ2-7; D unclear. CDR3 length equals 13 residues. CDR1 and CDR2 (germline): SGHVS, FQNEAQ. V lost 5 bases, J lost 3 bases, and 11 bases lay in between. CDR3 DNA: TGTGCCAGCAGCCTCCGAACGCTCTACGAGCAGTACTTC. Translating gives CASSLRTLYEQYF. Using reference TRBV7-8 and TRBJ2-7 for the parts outside the CDR3, the full variable domain is GAGVSQSPRYKVAKRGQDVALRCDPISGHVSLFWYQQALGQGPEFLTYFQNEAQLDKSGLPSDRFFAERPEGSVSTLKIQRTQQEDSAVYLCASSLRTLYEQYFGPGTRLTVT.

This sequence joins TRBV12-3 or TRBV12-4 and TRBJ2-7, with D hard to call. V lost 5 bases and J lost 0, with 5 bases in between. CDR3 size: 12 residues. The CDR3 is CASSIDSYEQYF. In DNA form, the CDR3 reads TGTGCCAGCAGTATTGACTCCTACGAGCAGTACTTC.

The genes are TRBV7-2 and TRBJ2-3; D unresolved. The V and J ends lost 1 base and 2 bases respectively, with 13 bases between them. CDR1 SGHTA and CDR2 FQGNSA come from the germline V gene. The CDR3 runs 16 residues. The CDR3 reads CASSLGVTIYTDTQYF. In nucleotides, the CDR3 is TGTGCCAGCAGCTTAGGAGTCACTATATACACAGATACGCAGTATTTT. Together with reference TRBV7-2 and TRBJ2-3, the CDR3 gives the full variable domain: GAGVSQSPSNKVTEKGKDVELRCDPISGHTALYWYRQSLGQGLEFLIYFQGNSAPDKSGLPSDRFSAERTGGSVSTLTIQRTQQEDSAVYLCASSLGVTIYTDTQYFGPGTRLTVL.